The clone carrying this TCR beta chain was observed many times. The sample's time point: sample taken at primary tumor resection. Samples were obtained from around 72 donors, all untreated early-stage non-small cell lung cancer patients. From tumor, nontumor lung or frozen PBMC, whole RNA was taken unsorted for sequencing. Every TCR cDNA molecule bore a unique molecular identifier. Each CDR3 protein is one row after TCRdb ran MiXCR on the 5' RACE reads. The sample holds 13,000 or so distinct CDR3 sequences, approximately 3.5% seen once. The data derive from a study of spatial heterogeneity in lung cancer. Overall study: Consistent detection of more beta-chain than alpha-chain sequences was observed.

Germline CDR1 reads DFQATT; CDR2 reads SNEGSKA (reference sequence). This CDR3 has 14 residues. V lost 6 bases and J 3 bases, leaving 14 bases between the germline ends. The material was PBMCs, obtained at surgery. This clonotype originated in a male donor with early-stage non-small cell lung cancer. J is TRBJ2-2 and V is TRBV20-1; D remains ambiguous. The CDR3, as DNA: TGCAGTGCCGGAAGGACCAGTGACACCGGGGAGCTGTTTTTT. It encodes CSAGRTSDTGELFF.